The present TCR beta chain was sequenced within a study of blood T cell repertoires in COVID-19 (TCRdb year 2020). Background for the entire study: Collaborator samples came from the United States, Italy and Spain and covered acute and convalescent phases of COVID-19. The prospective study material was composed of cDNA or gDNA derived from T cells, B-cell-depleted T cells, or PBMCs. Deeply sampled blood TCRbeta repertoires from subjects exposed to, actively infected with, or recovered from COVID-19 were included in the dataset. The repertoires were released in a freely available public database meant as a resource for research on the immune response to SARS-CoV-2. The samples were drawn from two sources: the first 160 participants of the ongoing ImmuneRACE study, and 1,200 or so subjects contributed by 6 global collaborators. The sample metadata nearly always contained a de-identified subject ID, COVID-19 status, age in years and sex. Where available, HLA class I and class II types were obtained from metadata supplied by the sample provider rather than from assay-based typing. Points the paper makes about the study in general: The quantity of clinical and demographic metadata differed by source and by participant and was supplied without curation.

On this clone itself: Its antigen specificity is not known. No much larger clone is present one base from it, and per-base qualities are unavailable.

Each collaborating institution followed its own protocols to collect whole blood in K2EDTA tubes. For TCRbeta analysis, collaborator samples were shipped as frozen whole blood, as isolated PBMCs, or as DNA extracted from either sample type. V sheds 0 bases and J sheds 5 bases, leaving 16 bases between their ends. The CDR3 runs 16 residues from the cysteine to the phenylalanine. Solely the CDR3 DNA is kept, with 48 bases framed from the first base. CDR1 is given as SGHRS and CDR2 as YFSETQ, both from the germline V gene. The immunoSEQ Assay, a bias-controlled multiplex PCR, was used to amplify TCRbeta CDR3 regions from genomic DNA. As for the original processing: Nucleated cell counts per sample were estimated from amplification of reference gene primers within the assay. Sequence reads were collapsed and filtered to measure the absolute abundance of every unique TCRbeta CDR3 rearrangement. For each sample, productive Simpson clonality was calculated as the square root of Simpson's diversity index across productive rearrangements. In its TCRdb copy, this immuneACCESS table keeps in-frame sequences only and misses some clones. Where compared with another copy, unresolved V genes explain less than half of these, and the others have no known cause. The D gene and trimming were derived from the DNA, and the V and J assignments and clone size from that table. The sample includes 210,000 or so clones, with roughly 73% observed a single time. Of the sample, around 2.8% falls within the top ten clones.

The chain was built from TRBV5-1 and TRBJ2-3, and the D gene may be TRBD2, 7 bases matching. Material: peripheral blood. This receptor was obtained from a woman of 80 years or more with active or convalescent COVID-19. The bases read TGCGCCAGCAGCTTGGTGGCGGGGGCCGGAAGAGATACGCAGTATTTT. This encodes CASSLVAGAGRDTQYF.